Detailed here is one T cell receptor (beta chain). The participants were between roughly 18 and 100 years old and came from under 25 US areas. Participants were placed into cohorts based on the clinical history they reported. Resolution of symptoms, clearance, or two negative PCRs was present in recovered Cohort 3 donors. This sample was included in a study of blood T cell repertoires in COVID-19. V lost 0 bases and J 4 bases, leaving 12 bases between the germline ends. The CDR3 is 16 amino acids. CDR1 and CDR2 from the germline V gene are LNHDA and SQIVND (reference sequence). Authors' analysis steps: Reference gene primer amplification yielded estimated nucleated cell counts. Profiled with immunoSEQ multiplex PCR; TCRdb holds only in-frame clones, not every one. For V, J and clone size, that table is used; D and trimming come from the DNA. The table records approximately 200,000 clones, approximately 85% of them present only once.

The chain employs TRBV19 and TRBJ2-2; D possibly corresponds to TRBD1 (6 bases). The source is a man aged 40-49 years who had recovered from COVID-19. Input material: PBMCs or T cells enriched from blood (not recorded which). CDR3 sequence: CASSIEGASATGELFF. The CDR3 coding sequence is TGTGCCAGTAGTATAGAGGGGGCGTCGGCCACCGGGGAGCTGTTTTTT.